This is a list of T cell receptor beta chains from one sample in a study of blood T cell repertoires in COVID-19. Measured with immunoSEQ multiplex PCR; TCRdb has only the in-frame clones, and not every one. The sample carries roughly 180,000 clones, roughly 88% recorded once. Sequenced input: PBMCs or T cells enriched from blood (not recorded which). The receptors here all came from an older woman who had recovered from COVID-19. Both conserved end residues are part of each CDR3. The order of the fields is J gene, V gene, CDR3 protein.

TRBJ2-3,TRBV7-9,CASSYRSGIGTDTQYF
TRBJ1-2,TRBV12-5,CASGHGQGGYGYTF
TRBJ1-2,TRBV6-5,CASSYRLEGGYTF
TRBJ2-7,TRBV7-9,CASSFDPRQGARYEQYF
TRBJ2-3,TRBV28,CAGSPSGEADTQYF
TRBJ2-2,TRBV5-1,CASSLDNPGELFF
TRBJ1-6,TRBV30,CAWKTGSSYNSPLHF
TRBJ2-1,TRBV28,CASSLVAAVNEQFF
TRBJ2-7,TRBV6-6,CASSPTRDREGEQYF
TRBJ1-1,TRBV19,CASCVRSRTEAFF
TRBJ1-3,TRBV2,CASSELGNTIYF
TRBJ1-2,TRBV19,CASSTTGQGVGGYTF
TRBJ2-7,TRBV9,CASSVGGNPYEQYF
TRBJ2-2,TRBV10-1,CASRERQGDGELFF
TRBJ1-2,TRBV21-1,CASSKWETVYGYTF
TRBJ2-2,TRBV5-1,CASSSGDPGDTGELFF
TRBJ1-2,TRBV27,CASGTPGQGFSGYTF